The 19 T cell receptor beta chains presented below share a single source sample, sequenced in a study of molecular identifiers for immune sequencing clone quantification. MiXCR, applied by TCRdb to the PCR reads, yields one record per CDR3 protein. The repertoire includes around 470,000 distinct CDR3 sequences, less than 30% of them detected once, and roughly 0.77% sits in the top ten. What was sequenced was naive CD8+ T cells from blood, with Jurkat cell RNA spiked in. Subset: FACS-sorted CD8+CD4-CCR7+CD45RA+ naive T cells. These receptors all come from a human donor in good health. Some libraries in this study had Jurkat cell RNA spiked in.

At least ten counts were recorded for this clonotype. This chain links TRBV19 with TRBJ2-3; tentatively, D is TRBD1 (5 bases). Trimming stripped 3 bases from V and 4 bases from J, with 11 bases between. The CDR3 runs 14 residues. CDR1 LNHDA and CDR2 SQIVND come from the germline V gene (reference sequence). The CDR3 region has the DNA TGTGCCAGTAGTATCGGCCTAGGGGCAGATACGCAGTATTTT. This codes for CASSIGLGADTQYF.

This clonotype was recorded a few times. DNA of the CDR3: TGTGCCAGCAGCTATACTAGCGGCCCCCAAGAGACCCAGTACTTC. Its protein is CASSYTSGPQETQYF. The chain combines TRBV9 with TRBJ2-5; 8 positions match TRBD2. The CDR3 is made up of 15 amino acids. The trim removed 4 bases at V and 1 base at J, leaving 6 bases unmatched. Germline V gene sequence: CDR1 SGDLS, CDR2 YYNGEE.

With respect to this clonotype: The germline gene is not matched at one end of the junction; a read error may be the cause. The chain recombines TRBV5-5 with TRBJ1-1, with D possibly matching TRBD1 (6 bases). Germline assignment: CDR1 SGHKS and CDR2 YYEKEE (reference sequence). CDR3 length equals 14 residues. CDR3: CANSLGTGIVEAFF. The CDR3 DNA reads as TGTGCCAACAGCTTGGGAACAGGGATAGTTGAAGCTTTCTTT.

In its sample, this clonotype was seen a few times. The V call is TRBV11-3, the J call TRBJ2-6; perhaps TRBD1 as D (6 bases). V was clipped by 6 bases and J by 0 bases, with 21 bases between them. The length of the CDR3 is 19 residues. The germline CDR1 and CDR2 sequences are SGHNT and YENEEA. The CDR3 DNA reads TGTGCCAGCAGGGAGGTGCTGGCAGGGGATAGCTCTGGGGCCAACGTCCTGACTTTC. Translation: CASREVLAGDSSGANVLTF.

This clonotype was detected a few times. The chain combines TRBV20-1 with TRBJ2-2; perhaps D is TRBD1 or TRBD2 (5 bases each). In germline, CDR1 is DFQATT, CDR2 SNEGSKA (reference sequence). The CDR3 spans 16 residues. CDR3 in amino acids: CSTRTPKFANTGELFF. The CDR3 DNA sequence: TGCAGCACTAGGACACCTAAGTTCGCGAACACCGGGGAGCTGTTTTTT.

This clonotype was counted only a few times. In nucleotides, the CDR3 is TGTGCCAGCAGTTACTCGTCAAGCGGGAGGTGGAATGAGCAGTTCTTC. Amino acid sequence: CASSYSSSGRWNEQFF. V usage is TRBV6-2 or TRBV6-3 and J usage is TRBJ2-1, with 9 bases that match TRBD2. The CDR3 is 16 residues long. CDR1 and CDR2 (germline): MNHEY, SVGEGT. The J segment lost 7 bases and the V segment lost 0 bases, leaving 7 bases of the junction unmatched.

Notes on this clonotype: This may arise from a read error, as a much more abundant clone is one base away. The rearrangement links TRBV4-3 to TRBJ2-7, with D perhaps TRBD1 (6 bases). The CDR3 covers 15 residues. Trimming stripped 0 bases from V and 2 bases from J, with 11 bases between. Germline V lookup: CDR1 LGHNA, CDR2 YSLEER. In DNA form, the CDR3 reads TGCGCCAGCAGCCAAGAAGACTGGGGGCCCTACGAGCAGTACTTC. Its protein product is CASSQEDWGPYEQYF.

The genes are TRBV5-1 and TRBJ2-1; D ambiguous. CDR1 and CDR2 (germline): SGHRS, YFSETQ. The CDR3 runs 14 residues. V lost 2 bases and J 7 bases, leaving 13 bases between the germline ends. CDR3: CASSFLTVLNEQFF. DNA for the CDR3: TGCGCCAGCAGCTTCTTAACTGTTCTAAATGAGCAGTTCTTC.

This clonotype occurred once. The chain uses TRBV4-3 and TRBJ1-2, with D maybe TRBD1 (6 bases). CDR3 length: 15 residues. Deletions cut 1 base from V and 3 bases from J, with 12 bases between. The germline CDR1 and CDR2 sequences are LGHNA and YSLEER. CDR3 region: CASSQGPGADYGYTF. In DNA form, the CDR3 reads TGCGCCAGCAGCCAAGGGCCGGGGGCGGACTATGGCTACACCTTC.

The chain carries TRBV10-1 and TRBJ2-7; no clear D. V was clipped by 0 bases and J by 1 base, with 7 bases between them. CDR1 is WNHNN and CDR2 is SYGVQD in the germline V gene (reference sequence). The CDR3 is made up of 14 amino acids. In nucleotides, the CDR3 is TGCGCCAGCAGTGAGTCGACCGGGTCCTACGAGCAGTACTTC. It translates to CASSESTGSYEQYF.

Turning to this clonotype: A clone one base away is much larger, so this may be a read error. J is TRBJ2-4 and V is TRBV20-1; D not certain. The CDR3 spans 16 residues. Trimming removed 3 bases from V and 4 bases from J, with 19 bases in between. Germline-derived CDR1 and CDR2 are DFQATT and SNEGSKA (reference sequence). This CDR3 reads CSASDLHTENKNIQYF. For the CDR3, the DNA is TGCAGTGCTAGTGATCTCCACACTGAGAATAAAAACATTCAGTACTTC.

This clonotype was picked up a small number of times. The J gene is TRBJ2-1, the V gene TRBV7-9; 7 nucleotides agree with TRBD2. V lost 5 bases to trimming and J lost 0 bases; unmatched junction nucleotides: 16. CDR3 length: 19 amino acids. Germline lookup yields CDR1 SEHNR and CDR2 FQNEAQ (reference sequence). CDR3 DNA sequence: TGTGCCAGCAGCGTAACCCTGGACTCTAGCGGAAGCTCCTACAATGAGCAGTTCTTC. It translates to CASSVTLDSSGSSYNEQFF.

This clonotype was recorded many times. This chain joins TRBV29-1 and TRBJ2-7, with 8 bases aligning to TRBD1. The CDR3 runs 13 residues. Germline loops: CDR1 SQVTM, CDR2 ANQGSEA. Losses at the gene ends were 4 bases for V and 4 bases for J; bases not matched to a gene: 6. The CDR3 region has the DNA TGCAGCGTTGCCAGGGGGCTTGGTTACGAGCAGTACTTC. Translation gives CSVARGLGYEQYF.

This clonotype was counted at least ten times. The rearrangement links TRBV5-1 to TRBJ1-1; a weak D match, TRBD1 (5 bases). V was clipped by 6 bases and J by 1 base, with 13 bases between them. Germline V CDR1 and CDR2: SGHRS, YFSETQ. The CDR3 runs to 14 residues. This CDR3 is CASTSPGTNTEAFF. As DNA, the CDR3 is TGCGCCAGCACGTCCCCAGGGACGAACACTGAAGCTTTCTTT.

In this sample, this clonotype turned up many times. CDR3 protein: CASSHDRGATNEKLFF. The CDR3 nucleotides are TGTGCCAGCAGCCACGACAGGGGTGCAACTAATGAAAAACTGTTTTTT. This chain uses TRBV7-2 with TRBJ1-4, with 8 bases aligning to TRBD1. After removal of 5 bases from V and 0 bases from J, the junction contained 5 bases not matched to a gene. The CDR3 consists of 16 residues. Germline V gene data show CDR1 as SGHTA and CDR2 as FQGNSA.

The chain is built from TRBV6-6 and TRBJ2-4; perhaps TRBD1 as D (6 bases). V lost 2 bases to trimming and J lost 9 bases, with 17 bases between them. Per the germline V gene, CDR1 is MNHNY and CDR2 is SVGAGI (reference sequence). This CDR3 comprises 15 residues. CDR3 region: CASSYLTGPWGIQYF. The CDR3 region has the DNA TGTGCCAGCAGTTACCTAACAGGGCCTTGGGGCATTCAGTACTTC.

This clonotype has only a few counts. The V call is TRBV28, the J call TRBJ1-1; tentatively, D is TRBD1 (5 bases). The V and J ends lost 7 bases and 6 bases respectively, with 15 bases between them. This CDR3 region has 13 residues. CDR1 and CDR2 (germline): MDHEN, SYDVKM. For the CDR3, the DNA is TGTGCCAGCATAATGGGGAGGGGCGCTGAAGCTTTCTTT. This gives the protein CASIMGRGAEAFF.

The genes are TRBV12-3 or TRBV12-4 and TRBJ1-6; possible D gene TRBD1, 6 bases. Trimming left V 5 bases short and J 6 bases short, with 20 bases between. The CDR3 has 17 amino acids. CDR3 sequence (DNA): TGTGCCAGCAGTCCGAGAGGACAGCGAGGCCCTAATTCACCCCTCCACTTT. It encodes CASSPRGQRGPNSPLHF.

The sample holds many counts of this clonotype. This sequence joins TRBV4-3 and TRBJ1-6, with D tentatively TRBD1 (6 bases). Trimming pared 0 bases from V and 2 bases from J, leaving 8 bases between. The CDR3 spans 16 residues. Germline lookup yields CDR1 LGHNA and CDR2 YSLEER. The CDR3 DNA reads as TGCGCCAGCAGCCAAGATAGGGGGACCTATAATTCACCCCTCCACTTT. This translates into CASSQDRGTYNSPLHF.